This T cell receptor (beta chain) comes out of a study of T cell responses to AZD1222 COVID-19 vaccine. Assay: immunoSEQ multiplex PCR; the TCRdb copy retains only in-frame clones and omits some. The data hold more than 75,000 clones, with 90% observed a single time. In the case of this clone: The antigen remains undetermined.

In germline, CDR1 is MNHEY, CDR2 SVGEGT. The germline V and J ends were trimmed by 5 bases and 6 bases, with 14 bases remaining between them. The CDR3 is 14 amino acids. General study results and limits: Vaccination with two AZD1222 doses was followed by a rise in Spike-specific TCR breadth and depth. Baseline antibody screening turned up just six seropositive AZD1222 recipients.

The chain links TRBV6-2 or TRBV6-3 to TRBJ2-1; D gene uncertain. Sequenced material: peripheral blood, taken 28 days after the second AZD1222 dose. The source of this sequence is an adult who received the AZD1222 COVID-19 vaccine. The DNA of the CDR3 is TGTGCCAGCAGTCCCCGGACCTCCAGCAATGAGCAGTTCTTC. Translating gives CASSPRTSSNEQFF.